This T cell receptor beta chain was sequenced during a study of blood T cell repertoires in COVID-19. Whole-study context: Acute and convalescent COVID-19 samples came from the United States, Italy and Spain. The analysed material was cDNA or gDNA that came from T cells, B-cell-depleted T cells, or PBMCs.

Germline CDR1 is SGHTS and CDR2 is YDEGEE. The CDR3 is made up of 12 amino acids. Trimming took off 5 bases at V and 0 bases at J, with 4 bases between the two ends. Original processing notes: Amplification of reference gene primers provided the estimated nucleated cell counts. Using immunoSEQ multiplex PCR, the repertoire was profiled, and TCRdb retains in-frame clones only, with some absent. The V and J calls and clone size were taken over from that table, and D and trimming were inferred from the DNA. Here the sample spans about 130,000 clones, 65% to 90% being singletons. The sample taken for sequencing was peripheral blood. The clonotype was recovered from an elderly man with active or convalescent COVID-19. The chain employs TRBV5-8 and TRBJ2-3; D gene ambiguous. In DNA, the CDR3 is TGTGCCAGCAGTACTAGCACAGATACGCAGTATTTT. Translation: CASSTSTDTQYF.